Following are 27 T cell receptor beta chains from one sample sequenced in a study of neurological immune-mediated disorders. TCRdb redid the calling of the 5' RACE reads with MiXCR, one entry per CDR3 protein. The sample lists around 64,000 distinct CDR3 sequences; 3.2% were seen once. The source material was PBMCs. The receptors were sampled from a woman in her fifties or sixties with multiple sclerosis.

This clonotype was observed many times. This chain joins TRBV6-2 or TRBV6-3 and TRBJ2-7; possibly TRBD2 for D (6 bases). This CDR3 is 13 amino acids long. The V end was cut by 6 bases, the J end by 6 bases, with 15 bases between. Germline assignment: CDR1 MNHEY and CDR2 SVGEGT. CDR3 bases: TGTGCCAGCAGACGGGACTCCCCCTTCGAGCAGTACTTC. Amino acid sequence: CASRRDSPFEQYF.

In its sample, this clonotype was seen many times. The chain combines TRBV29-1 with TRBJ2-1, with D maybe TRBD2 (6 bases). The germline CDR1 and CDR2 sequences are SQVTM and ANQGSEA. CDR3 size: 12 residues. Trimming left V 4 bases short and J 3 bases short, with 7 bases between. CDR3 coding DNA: TGCAGCGTTGCGGACTACTACAATGAGCAGTTCTTC. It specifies CSVADYYNEQFF.

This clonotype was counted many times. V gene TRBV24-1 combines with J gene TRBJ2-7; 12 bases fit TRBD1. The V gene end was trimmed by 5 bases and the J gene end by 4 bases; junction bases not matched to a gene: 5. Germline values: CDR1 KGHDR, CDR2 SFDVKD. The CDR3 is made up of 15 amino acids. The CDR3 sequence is CATSGPGQGAYEQYF. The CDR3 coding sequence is TGTGCCACCAGTGGACCGGGACAGGGGGCTTACGAGCAGTACTTC.

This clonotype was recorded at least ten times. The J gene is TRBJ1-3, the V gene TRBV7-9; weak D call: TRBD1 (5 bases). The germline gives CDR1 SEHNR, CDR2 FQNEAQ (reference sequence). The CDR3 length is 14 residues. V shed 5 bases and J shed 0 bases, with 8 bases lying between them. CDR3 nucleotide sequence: TGTGCCAGCAGCCCCCAGGGCTCTGGAAACACCATATATTTT. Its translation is CASSPQGSGNTIYF.

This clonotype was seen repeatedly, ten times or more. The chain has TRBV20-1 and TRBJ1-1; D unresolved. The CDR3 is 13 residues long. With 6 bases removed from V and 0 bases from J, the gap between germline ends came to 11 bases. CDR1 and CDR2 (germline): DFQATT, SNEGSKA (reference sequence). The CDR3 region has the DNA TGCAGTGCGTCACAGAGCATGAACACTGAAGCTTTCTTT. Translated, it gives CSASQSMNTEAFF.

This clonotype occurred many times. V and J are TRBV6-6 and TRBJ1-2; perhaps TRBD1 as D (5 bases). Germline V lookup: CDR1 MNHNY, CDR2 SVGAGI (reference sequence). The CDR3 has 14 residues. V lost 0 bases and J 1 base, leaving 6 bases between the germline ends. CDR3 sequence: CASSYSQGNYGYTF. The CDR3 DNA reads TGTGCCAGCAGTTACTCTCAGGGTAACTATGGCTACACCTTC.

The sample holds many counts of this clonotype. In DNA form, the CDR3 reads TGTGCCAGCAGCTTGTCGGGTACTAGCTCCTACAATGAGCAGTTCTTC. Amino acid sequence: CASSLSGTSSYNEQFF. The chain links TRBV5-5 to TRBJ2-1, with D tentatively TRBD2 (5 bases). The V and J ends lost 1 base and 0 bases respectively, with 11 bases between them. There are 16 residues in the CDR3. CDR1 and CDR2 (germline): SGHKS, YYEKEE (reference sequence).

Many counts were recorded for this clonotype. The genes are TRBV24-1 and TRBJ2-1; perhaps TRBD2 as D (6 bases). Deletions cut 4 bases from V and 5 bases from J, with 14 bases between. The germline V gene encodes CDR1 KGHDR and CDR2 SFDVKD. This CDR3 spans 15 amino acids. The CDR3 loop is CATSEVGTRHNEQFF. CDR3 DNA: TGTGCCACCAGTGAGGTCGGGACTCGTCACAATGAGCAGTTCTTC.

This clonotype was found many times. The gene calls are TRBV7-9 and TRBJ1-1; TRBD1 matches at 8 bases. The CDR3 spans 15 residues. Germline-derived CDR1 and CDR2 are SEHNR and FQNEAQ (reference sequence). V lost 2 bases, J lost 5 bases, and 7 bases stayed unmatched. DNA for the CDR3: TGTGCCAGCAGCTTAAGAGGACAGGGAGGGACTGAAGCTTTCTTT. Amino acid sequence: CASSLRGQGGTEAFF.

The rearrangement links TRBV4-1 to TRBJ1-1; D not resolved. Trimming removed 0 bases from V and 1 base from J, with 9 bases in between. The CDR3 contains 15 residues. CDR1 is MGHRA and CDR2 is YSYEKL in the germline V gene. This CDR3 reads CASSQDPGWNTEAFF. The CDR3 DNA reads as TGCGCCAGCAGCCAAGACCCGGGGTGGAACACTGAAGCTTTCTTT.

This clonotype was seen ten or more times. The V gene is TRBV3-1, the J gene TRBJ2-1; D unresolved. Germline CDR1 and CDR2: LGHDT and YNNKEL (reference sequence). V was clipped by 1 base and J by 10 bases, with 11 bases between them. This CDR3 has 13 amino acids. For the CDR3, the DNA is TGTGCCAGCAGCCAAGGCTGGAGAGGCGAGCAGTTCTTC. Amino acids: CASSQGWRGEQFF.

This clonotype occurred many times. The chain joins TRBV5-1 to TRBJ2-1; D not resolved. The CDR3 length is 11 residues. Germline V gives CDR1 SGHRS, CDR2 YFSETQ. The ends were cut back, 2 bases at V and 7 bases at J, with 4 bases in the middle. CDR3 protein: CASSFDNEQFF. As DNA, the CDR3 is TGCGCCAGCAGCTTCGATAATGAGCAGTTCTTC.

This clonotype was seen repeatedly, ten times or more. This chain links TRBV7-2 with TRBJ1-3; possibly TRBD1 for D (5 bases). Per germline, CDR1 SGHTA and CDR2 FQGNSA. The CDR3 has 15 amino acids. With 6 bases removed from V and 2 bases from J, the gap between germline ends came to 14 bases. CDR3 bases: TGTGCCAGCAGTTCCGCCGGGGGACCTGGAAACACCATATATTTT. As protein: CASSSAGGPGNTIYF.

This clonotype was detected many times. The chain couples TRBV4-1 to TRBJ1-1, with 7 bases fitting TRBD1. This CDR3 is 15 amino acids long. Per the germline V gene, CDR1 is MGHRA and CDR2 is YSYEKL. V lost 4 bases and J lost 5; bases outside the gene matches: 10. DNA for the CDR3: TGCGCCAGCAGCCGAGATACACAGGGGTGGACTGAAGCTTTCTTT. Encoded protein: CASSRDTQGWTEAFF.

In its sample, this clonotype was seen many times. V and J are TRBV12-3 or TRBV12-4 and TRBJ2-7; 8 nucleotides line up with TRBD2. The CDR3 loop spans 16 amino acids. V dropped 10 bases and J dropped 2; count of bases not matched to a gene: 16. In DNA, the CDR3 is TGTGCCACCCATCTCATAGCGGGGAAGTTAACCTACGAGCAGTACGTC. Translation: CATHLIAGKLTYEQYV.

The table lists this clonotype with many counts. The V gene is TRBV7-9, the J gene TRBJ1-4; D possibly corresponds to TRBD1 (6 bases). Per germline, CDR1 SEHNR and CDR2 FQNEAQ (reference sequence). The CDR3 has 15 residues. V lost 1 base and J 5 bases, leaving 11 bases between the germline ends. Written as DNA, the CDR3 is TGTGCCAGCAGCTTAGGACTGGGGGCGAATGAAAAACTGTTTTTT. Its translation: CASSLGLGANEKLFF.

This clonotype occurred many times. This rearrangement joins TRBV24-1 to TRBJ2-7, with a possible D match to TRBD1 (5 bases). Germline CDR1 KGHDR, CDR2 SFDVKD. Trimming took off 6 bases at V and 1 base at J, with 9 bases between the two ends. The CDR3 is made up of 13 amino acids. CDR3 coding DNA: TGTGCCACCAGTCCCGACAGATCCTACGAGCAGTACTTC. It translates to CATSPDRSYEQYF.

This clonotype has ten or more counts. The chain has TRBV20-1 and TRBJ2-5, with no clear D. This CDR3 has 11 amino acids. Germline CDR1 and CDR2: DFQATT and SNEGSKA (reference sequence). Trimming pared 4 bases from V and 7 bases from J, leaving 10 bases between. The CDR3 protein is CSAIYGRTQYF. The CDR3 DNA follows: TGCAGTGCTATATACGGAAGGACCCAGTACTTC.

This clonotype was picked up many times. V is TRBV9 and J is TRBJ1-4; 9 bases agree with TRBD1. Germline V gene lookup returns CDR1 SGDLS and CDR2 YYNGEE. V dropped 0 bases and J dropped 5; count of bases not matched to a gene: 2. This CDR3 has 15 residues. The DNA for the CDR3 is TGTGCCAGCAGCGTAGGCGGACAGGGGAATGAAAAACTGTTTTTT. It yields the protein CASSVGGQGNEKLFF.

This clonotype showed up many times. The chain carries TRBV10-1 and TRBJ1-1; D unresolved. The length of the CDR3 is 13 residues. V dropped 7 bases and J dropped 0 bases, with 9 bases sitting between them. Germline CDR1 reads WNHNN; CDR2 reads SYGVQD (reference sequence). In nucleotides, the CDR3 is TGCGCCAGCATGGGCGGATTGAACACTGAAGCTTTCTTT. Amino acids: CASMGGLNTEAFF.

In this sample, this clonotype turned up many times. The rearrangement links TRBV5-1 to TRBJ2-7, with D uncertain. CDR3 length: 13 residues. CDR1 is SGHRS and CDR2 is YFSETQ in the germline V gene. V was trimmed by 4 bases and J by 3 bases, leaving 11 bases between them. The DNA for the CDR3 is TGCGCCAGCAGCCAGAATTTCGGCTACGAGCAGTACTTC. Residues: CASSQNFGYEQYF.

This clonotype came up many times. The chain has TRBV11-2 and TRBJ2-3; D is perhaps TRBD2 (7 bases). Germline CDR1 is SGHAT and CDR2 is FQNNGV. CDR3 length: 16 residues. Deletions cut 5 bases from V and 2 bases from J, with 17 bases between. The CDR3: CASSPKGGRATDTQYF. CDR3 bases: TGTGCCAGCAGCCCCAAAGGGGGGAGGGCCACAGATACGCAGTATTTT. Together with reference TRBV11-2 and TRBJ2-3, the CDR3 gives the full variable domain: EAGVAQSPRYKIIEKRQSVAFWCNPISGHATLYWYQQILGQGPKLLIQFQNNGVVDDSQLPKDRFSAERLKGVDSTLKIQPAKLEDSAVYLCASSPKGGRATDTQYFGPGTRLTVL.

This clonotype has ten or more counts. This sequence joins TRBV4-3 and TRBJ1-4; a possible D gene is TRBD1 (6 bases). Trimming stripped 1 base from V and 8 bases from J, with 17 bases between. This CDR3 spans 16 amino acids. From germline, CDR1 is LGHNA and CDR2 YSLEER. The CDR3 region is CASSQAGTGIAEKLFF. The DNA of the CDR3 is TGCGCCAGCAGCCAAGCCGGAACAGGGATTGCGGAAAAACTGTTTTTT.

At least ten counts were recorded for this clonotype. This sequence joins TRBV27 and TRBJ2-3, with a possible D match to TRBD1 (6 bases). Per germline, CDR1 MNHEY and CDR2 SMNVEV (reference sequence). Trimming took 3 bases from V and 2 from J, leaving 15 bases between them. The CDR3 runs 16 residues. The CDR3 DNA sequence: TGTGCCAGCAGTTTGATGTCAGGGGCAATCACAGATACGCAGTATTTT. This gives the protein CASSLMSGAITDTQYF.

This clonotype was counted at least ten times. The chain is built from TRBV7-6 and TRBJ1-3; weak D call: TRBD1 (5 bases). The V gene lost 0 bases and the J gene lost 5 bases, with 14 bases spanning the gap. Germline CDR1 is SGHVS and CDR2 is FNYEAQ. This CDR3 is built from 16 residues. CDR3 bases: TGTGCCAGCAGCTTAGCGGGGCCGACAGTCCGAAACACCATATATTTT. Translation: CASSLAGPTVRNTIYF. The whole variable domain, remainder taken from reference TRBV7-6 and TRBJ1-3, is GAGVSQSPRYKVTKRGQDVALRCDPISGHVSLYWYRQALGQGPEFLTYFNYEAQQDKSGLPNDRFSAERPEGSISTLTIQRTEQRDSAMYRCASSLAGPTVRNTIYFGEGSWLTVV.

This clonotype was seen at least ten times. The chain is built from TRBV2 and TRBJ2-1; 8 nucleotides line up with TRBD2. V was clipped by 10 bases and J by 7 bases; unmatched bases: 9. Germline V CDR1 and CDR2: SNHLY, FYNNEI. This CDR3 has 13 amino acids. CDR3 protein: CAIAPGTRNEQFF. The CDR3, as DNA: TGTGCCATCGCGCCAGGGACTAGAAATGAGCAGTTCTTC.

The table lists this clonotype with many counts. CDR3 DNA: TGTGCCAGCAGCCAAGGAGCGGGAGGGCTTGTGGGCACAGATACGCAGTATTTT. Its protein product is CASSQGAGGLVGTDTQYF. The gene calls are TRBV3-1 and TRBJ2-3; 10 nucleotides agree with TRBD2. The CDR3 runs to 18 residues. With V trimmed by 1 base and J by 1 base, 8 bases remained unmatched. Germline CDR1 reads LGHDT; CDR2 reads YNNKEL (reference sequence).